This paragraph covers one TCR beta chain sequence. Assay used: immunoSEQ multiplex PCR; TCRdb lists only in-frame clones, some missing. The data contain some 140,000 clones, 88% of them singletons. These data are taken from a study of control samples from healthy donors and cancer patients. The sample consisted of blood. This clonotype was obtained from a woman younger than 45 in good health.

CDR3 protein: CASSPRPGYEQYF. DNA of the CDR3: TGTGCCAGCAGCCCGCGTCCGGGCTACGAGCAGTACTTC. The chain combines TRBV14 with TRBJ2-7; no clear D. The germline gives CDR1 SGHDN, CDR2 FVKESK. Trimming removed 4 bases at V and 3 bases at J, with 10 bases between. The CDR3 is 13 amino acids.